This T cell receptor (beta chain) was sequenced for a study of blood T cell dynamics during melanoma immunotherapy. Documented time point: pre-treatment baseline. This CDR3 contains 12 residues. Germline CDR1 MGHRA, CDR2 YSYEKL. V was cut by 1 base and J by 2 bases, with 0 bases left in between. The protocol was immunoSEQ multiplex PCR, while the TCRdb copy is restricted to in-frame clones and leaves out a portion. The top ten hold around 1.2% of the sample, which has about 8,500 clones, about 80% seen once. This sample comprised blood, obtained from a patient treated with checkpoint blockade. The receptor comes from a human donor with melanoma. The chain is built from TRBV4-1 and TRBJ2-1; D remains unclear. CDR3 loop: CASSQAYNEQFF. The CDR3 coding sequence is TGCGCCAGCAGCCAAGCCTACAATGAGCAGTTCTTC.